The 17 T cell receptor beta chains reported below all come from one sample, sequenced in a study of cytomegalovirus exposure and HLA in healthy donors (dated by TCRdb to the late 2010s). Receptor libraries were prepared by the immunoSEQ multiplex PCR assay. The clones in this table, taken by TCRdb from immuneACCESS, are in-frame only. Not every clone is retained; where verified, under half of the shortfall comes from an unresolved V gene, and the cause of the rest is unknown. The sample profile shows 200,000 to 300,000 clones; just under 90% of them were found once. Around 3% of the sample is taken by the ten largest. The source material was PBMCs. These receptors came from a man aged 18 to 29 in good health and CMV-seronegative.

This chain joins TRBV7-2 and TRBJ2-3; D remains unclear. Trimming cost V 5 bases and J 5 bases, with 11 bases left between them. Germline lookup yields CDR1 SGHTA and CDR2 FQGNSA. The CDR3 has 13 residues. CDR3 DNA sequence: TGTGCCAGCAGCCTCCCTATTCGAGATACGCAGTATTTT. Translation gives CASSLPIRDTQYF.

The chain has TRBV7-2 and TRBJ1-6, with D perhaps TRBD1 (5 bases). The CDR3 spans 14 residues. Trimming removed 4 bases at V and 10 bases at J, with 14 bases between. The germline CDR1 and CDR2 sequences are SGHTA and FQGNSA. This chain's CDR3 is CASSSSGLSSPLHF. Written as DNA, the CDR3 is TGTGCCAGCAGCTCATCAGGGCTCAGCTCACCCCTCCACTTT.

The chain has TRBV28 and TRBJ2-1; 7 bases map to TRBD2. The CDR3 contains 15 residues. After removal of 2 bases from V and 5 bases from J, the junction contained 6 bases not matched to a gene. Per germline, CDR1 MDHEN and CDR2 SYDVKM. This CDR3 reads CASSLLAGANNEQFF. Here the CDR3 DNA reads TGTGCCAGCAGTTTACTCGCGGGAGCGAACAATGAGCAGTTCTTC.

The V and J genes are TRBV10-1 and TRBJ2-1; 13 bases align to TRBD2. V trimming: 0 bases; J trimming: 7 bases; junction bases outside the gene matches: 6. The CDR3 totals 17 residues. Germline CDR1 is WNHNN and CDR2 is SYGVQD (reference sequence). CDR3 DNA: TGCGCCAGCAGTGAGTCTTTATCGACTAGCGGGAGGAATGAGCAGTTCTTC. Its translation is CASSESLSTSGRNEQFF.

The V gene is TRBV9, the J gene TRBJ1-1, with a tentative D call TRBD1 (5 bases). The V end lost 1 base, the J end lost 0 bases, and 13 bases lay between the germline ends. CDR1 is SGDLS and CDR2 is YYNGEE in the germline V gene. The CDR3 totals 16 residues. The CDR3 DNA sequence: TGTGCCAGCAGCGTACTCGTGGGGCGGTTGAACACTGAAGCTTTCTTT. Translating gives CASSVLVGRLNTEAFF. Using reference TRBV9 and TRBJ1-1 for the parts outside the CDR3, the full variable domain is DSGVTQTPKHLITATGQRVTLRCSPRSGDLSVYWYQQSLDQGLQFLIQYYNGEERAKGNILERFSAQQFPDLHSELNLSSLELGDSALYFCASSVLVGRLNTEAFFGQGTRLTVV.

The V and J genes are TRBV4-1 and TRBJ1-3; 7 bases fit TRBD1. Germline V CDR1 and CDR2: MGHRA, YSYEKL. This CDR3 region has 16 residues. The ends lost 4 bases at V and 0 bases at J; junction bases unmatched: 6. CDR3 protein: CASSPLQGPSGNTIYF. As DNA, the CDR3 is TGCGCCAGCAGCCCTTTACAGGGGCCCTCTGGAAACACCATATATTTT.

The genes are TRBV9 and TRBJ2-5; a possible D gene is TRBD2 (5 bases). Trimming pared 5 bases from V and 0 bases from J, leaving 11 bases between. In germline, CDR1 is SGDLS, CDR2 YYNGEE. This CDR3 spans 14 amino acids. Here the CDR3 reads CASSGELDQETQYF. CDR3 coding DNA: TGTGCCAGCAGTGGAGAACTAGACCAAGAGACCCAGTACTTC.

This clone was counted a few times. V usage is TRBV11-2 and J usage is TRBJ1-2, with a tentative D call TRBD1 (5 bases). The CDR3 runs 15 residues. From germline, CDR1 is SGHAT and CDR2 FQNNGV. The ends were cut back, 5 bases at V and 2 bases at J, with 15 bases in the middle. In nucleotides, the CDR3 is TGTGCCAGCAGCCCCGGGGGGGGATTAAACTATGGCTACACCTTC. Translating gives CASSPGGGLNYGYTF.

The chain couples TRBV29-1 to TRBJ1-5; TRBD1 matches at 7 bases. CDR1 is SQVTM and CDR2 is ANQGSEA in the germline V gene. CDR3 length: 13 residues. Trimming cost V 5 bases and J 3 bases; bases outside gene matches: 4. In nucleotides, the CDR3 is TGCAGCGTTCCCGACAGGGACAATCAGCCCCAGCATTTT. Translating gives CSVPDRDNQPQHF.

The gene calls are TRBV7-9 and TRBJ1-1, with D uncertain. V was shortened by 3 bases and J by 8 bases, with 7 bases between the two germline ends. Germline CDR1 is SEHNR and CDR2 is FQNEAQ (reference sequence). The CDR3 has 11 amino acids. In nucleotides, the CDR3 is TGTGCCAGCAGCTTCTCCGGGGAAGCTTTCTTT. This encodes CASSFSGEAFF.

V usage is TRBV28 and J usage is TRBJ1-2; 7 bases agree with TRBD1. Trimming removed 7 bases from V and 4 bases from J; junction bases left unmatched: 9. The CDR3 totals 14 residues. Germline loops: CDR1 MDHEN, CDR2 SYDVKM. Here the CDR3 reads CASISPGQAYGYTF. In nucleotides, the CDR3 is TGTGCCAGCATTTCCCCAGGACAGGCCTATGGCTACACCTTC.

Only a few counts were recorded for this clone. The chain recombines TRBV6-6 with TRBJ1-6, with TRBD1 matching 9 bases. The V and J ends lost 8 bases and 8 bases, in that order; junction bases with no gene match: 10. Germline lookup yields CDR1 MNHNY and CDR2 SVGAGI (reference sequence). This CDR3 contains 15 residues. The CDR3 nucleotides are TGTGCCAGCTATCAAGGGGGACAGGGAGATTCACCCCTCCACTTT. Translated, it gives CASYQGGQGDSPLHF.

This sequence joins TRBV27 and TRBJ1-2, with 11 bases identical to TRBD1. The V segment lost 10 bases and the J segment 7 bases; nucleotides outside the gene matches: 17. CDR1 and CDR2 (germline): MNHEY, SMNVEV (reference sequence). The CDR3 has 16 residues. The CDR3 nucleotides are TGTGCCACCTTACCCAACCTCCGGGACAGGGGGGTTGGCTACACCTTC. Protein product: CATLPNLRDRGVGYTF.

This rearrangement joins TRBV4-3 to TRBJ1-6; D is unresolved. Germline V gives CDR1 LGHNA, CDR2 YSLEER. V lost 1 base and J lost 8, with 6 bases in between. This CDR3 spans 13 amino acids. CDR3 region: CASSQVADSPLHF. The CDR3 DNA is TGCGCCAGCAGCCAAGTGGCGGATTCACCCCTCCACTTT.

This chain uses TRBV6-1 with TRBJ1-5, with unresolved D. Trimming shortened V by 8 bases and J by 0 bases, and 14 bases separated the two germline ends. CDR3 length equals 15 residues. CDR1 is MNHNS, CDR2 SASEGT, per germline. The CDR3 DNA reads TGTGCCAGCTGCTGTACGGAGTCTAGCAATCAGCCCCAGCATTTT. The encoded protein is CASCCTESSNQPQHF.

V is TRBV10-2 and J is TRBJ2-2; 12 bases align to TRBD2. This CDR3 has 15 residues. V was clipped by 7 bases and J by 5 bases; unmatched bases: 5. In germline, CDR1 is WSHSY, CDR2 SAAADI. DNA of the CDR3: TGCGCCAGCACCCAGACTAGCGGGGGAACCGGGGAGCTGTTTTTT. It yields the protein CASTQTSGGTGELFF.

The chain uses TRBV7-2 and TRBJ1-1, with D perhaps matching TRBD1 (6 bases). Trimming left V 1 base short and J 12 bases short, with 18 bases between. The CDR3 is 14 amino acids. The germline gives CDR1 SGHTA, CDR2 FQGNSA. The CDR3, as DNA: TGTGCCAGCAGCTTAGAGGCCGAACAGGGCGTTACTTTCTTT. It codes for CASSLEAEQGVTFF. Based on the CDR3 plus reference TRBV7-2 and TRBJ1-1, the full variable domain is GAGVSQSPSNKVTEKGKDVELRCDPISGHTALYWYRQSLGQGLEFLIYFQGNSAPDKSGLPSDRFSAERTGGSVSTLTIQRTQQEDSAVYLCASSLEAEQGVTFFGQGTRLTVV.